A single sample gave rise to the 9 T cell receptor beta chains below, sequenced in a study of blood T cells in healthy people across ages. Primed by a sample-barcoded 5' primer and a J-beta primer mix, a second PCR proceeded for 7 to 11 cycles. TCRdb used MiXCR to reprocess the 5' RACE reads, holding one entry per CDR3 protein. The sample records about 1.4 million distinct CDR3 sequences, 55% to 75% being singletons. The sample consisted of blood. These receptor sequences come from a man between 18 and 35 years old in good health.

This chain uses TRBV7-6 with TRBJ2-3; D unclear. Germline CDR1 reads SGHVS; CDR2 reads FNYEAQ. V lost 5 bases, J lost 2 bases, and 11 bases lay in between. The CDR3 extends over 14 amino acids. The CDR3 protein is CASSPTFNTDTQYF. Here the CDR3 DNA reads TGTGCCAGCAGCCCGACATTTAACACAGATACGCAGTATTTT.

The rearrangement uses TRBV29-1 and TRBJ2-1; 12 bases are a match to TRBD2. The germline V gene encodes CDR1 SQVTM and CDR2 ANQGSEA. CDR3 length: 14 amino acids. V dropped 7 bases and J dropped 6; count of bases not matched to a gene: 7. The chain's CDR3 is CSAQGLAGSNEQFF. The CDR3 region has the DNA TGCAGCGCCCAGGGACTAGCGGGTTCCAATGAGCAGTTCTTC.

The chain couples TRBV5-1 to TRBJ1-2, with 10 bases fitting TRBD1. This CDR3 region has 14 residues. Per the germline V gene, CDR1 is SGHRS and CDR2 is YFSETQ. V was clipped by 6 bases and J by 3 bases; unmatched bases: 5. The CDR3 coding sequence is TGCGCCAGCAACTCCGGGACAGGGGACTATGGCTACACCTTC. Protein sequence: CASNSGTGDYGYTF.

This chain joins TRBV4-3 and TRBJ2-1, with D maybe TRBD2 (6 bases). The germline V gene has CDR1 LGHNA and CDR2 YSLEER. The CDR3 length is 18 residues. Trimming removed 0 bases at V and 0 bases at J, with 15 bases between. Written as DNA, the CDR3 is TGCGCCAGCAGCCAAGATCTAGATTTGGGGGGCTCCTACAATGAGCAGTTCTTC. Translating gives CASSQDLDLGGSYNEQFF.

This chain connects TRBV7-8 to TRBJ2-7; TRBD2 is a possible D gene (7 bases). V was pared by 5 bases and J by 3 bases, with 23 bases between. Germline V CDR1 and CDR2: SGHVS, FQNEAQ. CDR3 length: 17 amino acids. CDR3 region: CASSGGTKGGLHYEQYF. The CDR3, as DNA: TGTGCCAGCAGCGGAGGGACAAAGGGGGGGCTTCACTACGAGCAGTACTTC.

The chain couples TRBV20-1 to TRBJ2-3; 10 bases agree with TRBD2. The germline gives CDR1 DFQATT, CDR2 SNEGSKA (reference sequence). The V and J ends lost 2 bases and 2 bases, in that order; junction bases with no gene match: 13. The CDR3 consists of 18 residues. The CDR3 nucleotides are TGCAGTGCTAGATCAGGGAGCGGGAGGGCCCGAACCACAGATACGCAGTATTTT. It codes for CSARSGSGRARTTDTQYF.

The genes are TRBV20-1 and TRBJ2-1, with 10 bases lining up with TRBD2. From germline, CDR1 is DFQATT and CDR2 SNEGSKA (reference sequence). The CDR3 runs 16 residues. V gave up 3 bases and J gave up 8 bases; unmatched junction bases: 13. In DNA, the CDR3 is TGCAGTGCTAGTATCGGGACTAGCGCCCTGGGCGATGAGCAGTTCTTC. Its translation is CSASIGTSALGDEQFF.

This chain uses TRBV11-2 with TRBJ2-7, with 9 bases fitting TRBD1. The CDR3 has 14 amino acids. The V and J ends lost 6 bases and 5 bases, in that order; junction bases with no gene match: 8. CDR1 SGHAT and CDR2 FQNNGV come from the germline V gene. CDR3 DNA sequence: TGTGCCAGCAGATCCGGGACAGGGTTCGACGAGCAGTACTTC. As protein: CASRSGTGFDEQYF.

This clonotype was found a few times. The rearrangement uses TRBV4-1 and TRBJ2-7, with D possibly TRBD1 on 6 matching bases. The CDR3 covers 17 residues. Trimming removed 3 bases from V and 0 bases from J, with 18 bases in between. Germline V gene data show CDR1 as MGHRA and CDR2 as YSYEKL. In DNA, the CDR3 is TGCGCCAGCAGCCATTCCTCCAGGGGCTCGAGCTCCTACGAGCAGTACTTC. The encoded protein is CASSHSSRGSSSYEQYF.